These 14 T cell receptor beta chains were sequenced from one sample in a study of T cell responses to AZD1222 COVID-19 vaccine (TCRdb year 2021). Libraries were made using the immunoSEQ multiplex PCR assay. TCRdb took over this immuneACCESS table, retaining in-frame rearrangements with V and J assigned. Such tables are incomplete; in checked studies, under half of the missing clones stem from an unresolved V gene, and the remainder is unexplained. The sample table lists about 110,000 clones, approximately 90% of them with a count of one. The biggest ten clones account for roughly 15% of the sample. Interpreted using the paper, the time point label stands for: baseline before first vaccination. The sample in question was peripheral blood, obtained on day 0 of AZD1222 vaccination. These receptors all stem from an adult in good health.

The CDR3 DNA sequence: TGCGCCAGCAGCCCAAACCAGGGGCGCCGCGGAGATACGCAGTATTTT. Amino acid sequence: CASSPNQGRRGDTQYF. The rearrangement links TRBV5-1 to TRBJ2-3, with TRBD1 as a possible D gene (6 bases). The V gene lost 4 bases and the J gene lost 5 bases, with 20 bases spanning the gap. The CDR3 spans 16 residues. Germline values: CDR1 SGHRS, CDR2 YFSETQ. Supplemented by reference TRBV5-1 and TRBJ2-3, the full variable domain reads KAGVTQTPRYLIKTRGQQVTLSCSPISGHRSVSWYQQTPGQGLQFLFEYFSETQRNKGNFPGRFSGRQFSNSRSEMNVSTLELGDSALYLCASSPNQGRRGDTQYFGPGTRLTVL.

The chain has TRBV3-1 (or the pseudogene TRBV3-2) and TRBJ2-7; TRBD1 might be the D (5 bases). The CDR3 consists of 13 residues. Germline CDR1 is LGHDT and CDR2 is YNNKEL (reference sequence). Trimming pared 1 base from V and 9 bases from J, leaving 13 bases between. The CDR3: CASSQGRMGRQYV. For the CDR3, the DNA is TGTGCCAGCAGCCAAGGAAGAATGGGGCGGCAGTACGTC.

The rearrangement joins TRBV5-4 to TRBJ2-5, with 10 bases that match TRBD1. Germline CDR1 is SGHNT and CDR2 is YYREEE (reference sequence). There are 16 residues in the CDR3. V dropped 4 bases and J dropped 5; count of bases not matched to a gene: 11. The CDR3, as DNA: TGTGCCAGCAGCCGGACGGGACAGGGGAAGTCGGAGACCCAGTACTTC. It specifies CASSRTGQGKSETQYF.

The V gene is TRBV2, the J gene TRBJ2-3; D is unclear. This CDR3 contains 10 residues. CDR1 is SNHLY and CDR2 is FYNNEI in the germline V gene. With 3 bases removed from V and 8 bases from J, the gap between germline ends came to 3 bases. The CDR3 DNA reads as TGTGCCAGCAGTGATGGTACGCAGTATTTT. It yields the protein CASSDGTQYF.

The J gene is TRBJ2-1, the V gene TRBV5-4; D is perhaps TRBD1 or TRBD2 (5 bases each). Germline V gives CDR1 SGHNT, CDR2 YYREEE (reference sequence). The CDR3 extends over 15 amino acids. V lost 5 bases to trimming and J lost 1 base, with 13 bases between them. The CDR3 spells CASRATRGSYNEQFF. The CDR3 nucleotides are TGTGCCAGCAGAGCAACTAGGGGTTCCTACAATGAGCAGTTCTTC.

This chain joins TRBV7-9 and TRBJ1-3; 7 bases line up with TRBD1. The length of the CDR3 is 15 residues. V shed 5 bases, J shed 2 bases, and the junction held 6 bases outside the gene matches. Germline V lookup: CDR1 SEHNR, CDR2 FQNEAQ (reference sequence). CDR3 sequence reads: CASSRTGAAGNTIYF. The CDR3 coding sequence is TGTGCCAGCAGCAGAACAGGGGCCGCTGGAAACACCATATATTTT.

The chain recombines TRBV5-8 with TRBJ1-1; 9 positions agree with TRBD1. Germline lookup yields CDR1 SGHTS and CDR2 YDEGEE. The CDR3 sequence is 12 residues long. V shed 4 bases and J 8 bases; nucleotides not matched to a gene: 3. The DNA of the CDR3 is TGTGCCAGCAGCCACGGACAGGGGGAAGCTTTCTTT. Amino acids: CASSHGQGEAFF.

The rearrangement links TRBV6-5 to TRBJ1-2; tentatively, D is TRBD1 (6 bases). The CDR3 consists of 13 residues. Trimming removed 5 bases from V and 7 bases from J, with 14 bases in between. The germline V gene has CDR1 MNHEY and CDR2 SVGAGI. Here the CDR3 reads CASSLDRRGGYTF. The CDR3 DNA reads TGTGCCAGCAGTCTCGACAGGCGGGGTGGCTACACCTTC.

This chain uses TRBV30 with TRBJ2-3, with no clear D. The CDR3 is made up of 13 amino acids. In germline, CDR1 is GTSNPN, CDR2 SVGIG (reference sequence). The V end lost 4 bases, the J end lost 0 bases, and 8 bases lay between the germline ends. CDR3 sequence: CAWTEESTDTQYF. CDR3 DNA: TGTGCCTGGACTGAAGAAAGCACAGATACGCAGTATTTT.

V is TRBV18 and J is TRBJ2-5, with a weak D call TRBD1 (5 bases). Germline V lookup: CDR1 KGHSH, CDR2 LQKENI. V lost 0 bases to trimming and J lost 5 bases, with 13 bases between them. This CDR3 region has 15 residues. The CDR3 is CASSPPGRVRETQYF. CDR3 nucleotide sequence: TGTGCCAGCTCACCACCGGGCAGGGTCCGGGAGACCCAGTACTTC.

The V call is TRBV10-2, the J call TRBJ1-5; D is perhaps TRBD1 (6 bases). The germline V gene has CDR1 WSHSY and CDR2 SAAADI. V dropped 0 bases and J dropped 6 bases, with 12 bases sitting between them. This CDR3 contains 15 residues. CDR3 region: CASSESEGDTQPQHF. The CDR3, as DNA: TGCGCCAGCAGTGAGTCTGAGGGGGATACTCAGCCCCAGCATTTT.

This clone has only a few counts. The chain is built from TRBV6-5 and TRBJ2-7, with D unclear. The CDR3 loop spans 13 amino acids. Germline CDR1 and CDR2: MNHEY and SVGAGI. V lost 6 bases, J lost 3 bases, and 12 bases lay in between. CDR3 in DNA: TGTGCCAGCAGCACTGGGCTAGTCTACGAGCAGTACGTC. This sequence encodes CASSTGLVYEQYV.

CDR3 bases: TGTGCCAGCATGGAGGTCGGTCCGACCCAGTACTTC. Translated: CASMEVGPTQYF. The gene calls are TRBV2 and TRBJ2-5; the D gene is possibly TRBD2 (5 bases). The CDR3 has 12 residues. CDR1 is SNHLY, CDR2 FYNNEI, per germline. Trimming pared 7 bases from V and 7 bases from J, leaving 13 bases between.

This chain connects TRBV5-1 to TRBJ1-2, with 7 bases that match TRBD1. The CDR3 sequence is 16 residues long. Germline CDR1 is SGHRS and CDR2 is YFSETQ. J was trimmed by 0 bases and V by 4 bases; bases with no gene match: 9. The CDR3 DNA follows: TGCGCCAGCAGCACGGGGCCGGGACAGCCTAACTATGGCTACACCTTC. Encoded protein: CASSTGPGQPNYGYTF.